Presented here are 15 T cell receptor beta chains from one specimen sequenced in a study of T cells after yellow fever vaccination. TCRdb fed the 5' RACE reads into MiXCR, producing one record per CDR3 protein. The sample records about 220,000 distinct CDR3 sequences, 6% to 8% being singletons. The sample in question was CD4+ T cells sorted from PBMCs, obtained on the day of the yellow fever booster vaccination. The receptors come from a man aged 25 to 40 who received the YFV17D yellow fever vaccine.

V is TRBV7-3 and J is TRBJ2-7, with 7 bases lining up with TRBD1. Germline V CDR1 and CDR2: SGHTA, FQGTGA. V shed 5 bases and J 3 bases; nucleotides not matched to a gene: 7. The CDR3 loop spans 14 amino acids. The CDR3: CASSLGTEGYEQYF. CDR3 coding DNA: TGTGCCAGCAGCCTCGGGACAGAGGGCTACGAGCAGTACTTC.

This chain uses TRBV12-3 or TRBV12-4 with TRBJ2-5, with D possibly matching TRBD1 (5 bases). The CDR3 length is 13 residues. Trimming took off 6 bases at V and 1 base at J, with 9 bases between the two ends. CDR3 in DNA: TGTGCCAGCAGCCCGACAGCCCAAGAGACCCAGTACTTC. Its protein is CASSPTAQETQYF.

The chain employs TRBV12-3 or TRBV12-4 and TRBJ2-6; D not resolved. V lost 9 bases and J lost 0, with 6 bases in between. The CDR3 spans 13 residues. The CDR3: CASKISGANVLTF. The CDR3, as DNA: TGTGCCAGTAAGATCTCTGGGGCCAACGTCCTGACTTTC.

The sample holds many counts of this clonotype. The chain combines TRBV6-2 or TRBV6-3 with TRBJ2-1, with D possibly being TRBD1 or TRBD2 (6 bases each). Trimming shortened V by 4 bases and J by 6 bases, and 13 bases separated the two germline ends. This CDR3 region has 14 residues. The V gene's germline CDR1 is MNHEY and CDR2 SVGEGT. The CDR3 sequence: CASSFRRGSNEQFF. CDR3 coding DNA: TGTGCCAGCAGTTTCCGGAGGGGGAGCAATGAGCAGTTCTTC.

Notes on this clonotype: One base away lies a much larger clone, so this may be a sequencing read error. This CDR3 reads CASSSGCETQYF. CDR3 sequence (DNA): TGTGCCAGCAGCTCGGGATGTGAGACCCAGTACTTC. The rearrangement joins TRBV5-5 to TRBJ2-5; perhaps TRBD2 as D (5 bases). This CDR3 has 12 residues. V was clipped by 3 bases and J by 5 bases, with 8 bases between them. Germline loops: CDR1 SGHKS, CDR2 YYEKEE (reference sequence). Supplemented by reference TRBV5-5 and TRBJ2-5, the full variable domain reads DAGVTQSPTHLIKTRGQQVTLRCSPISGHKSVSWYQQVLGQGPQFIFQYYEKEERGRGNFPDRFSARQFPNYSSELNVNALLLGDSALYLCASSSGCETQYFGPGTRLLVL.

This clonotype was counted many times. The chain combines TRBV20-1 with TRBJ2-2; D may correspond to TRBD1 or TRBD2 (5 bases each). The length of the CDR3 is 14 residues. Germline V gene data show CDR1 as DFQATT and CDR2 as SNEGSKA (reference sequence). Trimming pared 3 bases from V and 4 bases from J, leaving 12 bases between. The CDR3 spells CSARRGAFTGELFF. The CDR3 nucleotides are TGCAGTGCTAGGAGAGGGGCATTCACCGGGGAGCTGTTTTTT.

Many counts were recorded for this clonotype. The DNA of the CDR3 is TGCAGCGTTGATGGGGGTGGGGGACTAGCGGAGATGAGCTCCTACAATGAGCAGTTCTTC. Encoded protein: CSVDGGGGLAEMSSYNEQFF. V usage is TRBV29-1 and J usage is TRBJ2-1; TRBD2 matches at 11 bases. J was trimmed by 0 bases and V by 3 bases; bases with no gene match: 16. CDR1 and CDR2 from the germline V gene are SQVTM and ANQGSEA. This CDR3 comprises 20 residues.

Many counts were recorded for this clonotype. The V and J genes are TRBV4-2 and TRBJ2-3; D is ambiguous. V gave up 2 bases and J gave up 1 base, with 7 bases separating them. The germline CDR1 and CDR2 sequences are LGHNA and YNFKEQ. This CDR3 has 14 residues. The CDR3 protein is CASSQPGRTDTQYF. CDR3 in DNA: TGTGCCAGCAGCCAACCCGGACGCACAGATACGCAGTATTTT.

This clonotype has at least ten counts. The chain joins TRBV15 to TRBJ2-3; TRBD1 matches at 9 bases. From germline, CDR1 is LNHNV and CDR2 YYDKDF (reference sequence). CDR3 size: 15 residues. V gave up 5 bases and J gave up 1 base; unmatched junction bases: 4. The CDR3: CATSQDRGGTDTQYF. The CDR3 DNA follows: TGTGCCACCAGCCAGGACAGGGGCGGCACAGATACGCAGTATTTT.

This clonotype came up a few times. The rearrangement joins TRBV5-1 to TRBJ1-1, with TRBD1 identical over 8 bases. Per germline, CDR1 SGHRS and CDR2 YFSETQ. The CDR3 sequence is 17 residues long. V lost 3 bases and J lost 5; bases outside the gene matches: 15. This CDR3 reads CASSSRLGQGARTEAFF. The CDR3 nucleotides are TGCGCCAGCAGCTCCCGGTTGGGGCAGGGGGCTAGAACTGAAGCTTTCTTT.

This clonotype was seen repeatedly, ten times or more. The V and J genes are TRBV27 and TRBJ1-5; D gene uncertain. Germline CDR1 is MNHEY and CDR2 is SMNVEV (reference sequence). V dropped 6 bases and J dropped 6 bases, with 12 bases sitting between them. This CDR3 has 13 amino acids. CDR3 DNA sequence: TGTGCCAGCAGAGGAGCGGGGAGTCAGCCCCAGCATTTT. Protein sequence: CASRGAGSQPQHF.

The chain joins TRBV5-8 to TRBJ1-5, with D uncertain. The V and J ends lost 1 base and 7 bases respectively, with 15 bases between them. The CDR3 is made up of 15 amino acids. Germline V gene sequence: CDR1 SGHTS, CDR2 YDEGEE. The CDR3 DNA reads as TGTGCCAGCAGCTTGTTCTCGGCCGGGAGCCAGCCCCAGCATTTT. Protein product: CASSLFSAGSQPQHF.

This clonotype was picked up many times. The chain recombines TRBV24-1 with TRBJ2-7; D tentatively fits TRBD1 or TRBD2 (5 bases each). The CDR3 is 14 residues long. Trimming took 4 bases from V and 5 from J, leaving 14 bases between them. From germline, CDR1 is KGHDR and CDR2 SFDVKD. CDR3 nucleotides: TGTGCCACCAGTGACCGGGACGGACGAGACGAGCAGTACTTC. This encodes CATSDRDGRDEQYF.

This clonotype was observed many times. V gene TRBV6-2 or TRBV6-3 combines with J gene TRBJ1-2, with unresolved D. The CDR3 sequence is 12 residues long. Trimming cost V 6 bases and J 7 bases, with 12 bases left between them. Germline CDR1 and CDR2: MNHEY and SVGEGT. The CDR3 protein is CASRPDTPGYTF. Here the CDR3 DNA reads TGTGCCAGCAGACCCGACACACCTGGCTACACCTTC.

This clonotype showed up many times. The germline gene is not matched at one end of the junction; a read error may be the cause. The chain uses TRBV6-6 and TRBJ1-5, with D unresolved. The length of the CDR3 is 10 residues. Per the germline V gene, CDR1 is MNHNY and CDR2 is SVGAGI (reference sequence). CDR3 bases: TGCCCCCTTGATGGTCAGCCCCAGCATTTT. It translates to CPLDGQPQHF.